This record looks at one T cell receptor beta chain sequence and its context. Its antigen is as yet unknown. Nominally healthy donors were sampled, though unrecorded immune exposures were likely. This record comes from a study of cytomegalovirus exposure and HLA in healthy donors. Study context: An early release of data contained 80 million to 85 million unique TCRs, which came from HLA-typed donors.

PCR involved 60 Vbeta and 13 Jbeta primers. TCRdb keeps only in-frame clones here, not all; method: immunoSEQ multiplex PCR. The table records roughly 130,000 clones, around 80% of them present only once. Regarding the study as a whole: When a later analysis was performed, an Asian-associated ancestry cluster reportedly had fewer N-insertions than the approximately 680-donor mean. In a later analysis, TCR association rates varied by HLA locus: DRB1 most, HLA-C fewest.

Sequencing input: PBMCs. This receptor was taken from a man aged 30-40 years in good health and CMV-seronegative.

CDR3 DNA sequence: TGTGCCAGCTTCAAAGGCGGGACAGGGGCTTGGGAGCAGTACTTC. Residues: CASFKGGTGAWEQYF. The chain combines TRBV7-2 with TRBJ2-7; 10 bases match TRBD1. Germline CDR1 reads SGHTA; CDR2 reads FQGNSA. CDR3 size: 15 residues. With V trimmed by 8 bases and J by 7 bases, 14 bases remained unmatched.